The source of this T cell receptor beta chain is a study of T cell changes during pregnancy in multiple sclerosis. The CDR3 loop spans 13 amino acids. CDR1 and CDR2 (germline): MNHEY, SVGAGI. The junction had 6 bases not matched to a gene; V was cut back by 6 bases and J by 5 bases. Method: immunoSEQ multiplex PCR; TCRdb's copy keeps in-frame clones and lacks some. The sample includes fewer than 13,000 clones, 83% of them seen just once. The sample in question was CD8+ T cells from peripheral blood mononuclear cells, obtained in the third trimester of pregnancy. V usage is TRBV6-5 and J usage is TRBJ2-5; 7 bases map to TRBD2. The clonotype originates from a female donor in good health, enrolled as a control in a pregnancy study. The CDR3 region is CASSLTSRETQYF. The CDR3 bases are TGTGCCAGCAGCCTGACTAGCAGGGAGACCCAGTACTTC.